This passage covers 32 T cell receptor beta chains from one sample sequenced in a study of tumor-infiltrating lymphocytes in primary liver carcinoma. Using a constant-region primer together with ProtoScript II reverse transcriptase, TCR beta cDNA was made from approximately 500 ng of total RNA. Researchers made the TCR beta libraries by running three nested multiplex PCR rounds with slightly modified ARM-PCR. With TRBV1-TRBV30 forward primers and a C-beta reverse primer, the first two PCR rounds were run for around 10 cycles each. TCRdb fed the multiplex PCR reads into MiXCR, producing one record per CDR3 protein. The sample yields some 120,000 distinct CDR3 sequences, around 64% seen once. Taking about 19-31 mg of unsorted bulk tissue, the authors co-extracted RNA and DNA. The sample comprised liver tumor tissue from sampling region 3. Subset reported: tumor region T3, left-lateral pole. These receptors came from a woman aged 55-69 years with primary liver carcinoma and hepatitis B virus infection.

This clonotype was found once. Given a much more abundant clone one base away, this may be a read error. The chain uses TRBV5-6 and TRBJ1-6; D gene ambiguous. The CDR3 is made up of 16 amino acids. Germline lookup yields CDR1 SGHDT and CDR2 YYEEEE. The CDR3: CACSFKASSYNSPLHF. The CDR3 DNA is TGTGCCTGCAGCTTTAAGGCGAGCTCCTATAATTCACCCCTCCACTTT.

For this clonotype: One end of the junction fails to match germline, which may point to a read error. The chain combines TRBV2 with TRBJ1-5, with unresolved D. Germline CDR1 and CDR2: SNHLY and FYNNEI. The CDR3 length is 13 residues. The CDR3 DNA reads TGTGTCAGCAGTGCGGATAGCAATCAGCCCCAGCATTTT. Translation gives CVSSADSNQPQHF.

This clonotype appeared a few times. A junction end diverges from the germline sequence, so it may reflect a read error. The J gene is TRBJ2-2, the V gene TRBV11-2; weak D call: TRBD1 (6 bases). The germline V gene has CDR1 SGHAT and CDR2 FQNNGV. This CDR3 is 17 amino acids long. The CDR3 spells CTSSLRVTGLNTGELFF. CDR3 DNA sequence: TGTACCAGTAGTTTACGGGTGACAGGCTTGAACACCGGGGAGCTGTTTTTT.

As to this clonotype: Possible read error: a much larger clone is one base away. J is TRBJ2-1 and V is TRBV30; 10 bases are a match to TRBD2. The germline V gene has CDR1 GTSNPN and CDR2 SVGIG (reference sequence). The CDR3 is 14 amino acids. J was trimmed by 15 bases and V by 3 bases; bases with no gene match: 14. The CDR3 DNA reads as TGTGCCTGGAGAGCTAGCGGGAGTTCGTTGGTCCTGTTCTTC. Encoded protein: CAWRASGSSLVLFF. The whole variable domain, filled in from reference TRBV30 and TRBJ2-1, reads SQTIHQWPATLVQPVGSPLSLECTVEGTSNPNLYWYRQAAGRGLQLLFYSVGIGQISSEVPQNLSASRPQDRQFILSSKKLLLSDSGFYLCAWRASGSSLVLFFGPGTRLTVL.

In this sample, this clonotype turned up many times. One junction end does not reproduce the germline sequence, and a read error may be involved. The rearrangement links TRBV6-2 or TRBV6-3 to TRBJ1-1; D is unclear. Germline loops: CDR1 MNHEY, CDR2 SVGEGT. The CDR3 totals 15 residues. The CDR3 loop reads CAGSCRGFEACWAFF. The DNA for the CDR3 is TGTGCCGGCAGTTGTCGAGGATTCGAGGCATGCTGGGCTTTCTTT.

By proportion, this clonotype is medium-sized. In DNA, the CDR3 is TGTGCCAGCAAGGGACTAGCGGGAGACGTCTACGAGCAGTACTTC. It is translated as CASKGLAGDVYEQYF. The V call is TRBV6-5, the J call TRBJ2-7; 14 bases align to TRBD2. CDR1 is MNHEY and CDR2 is SVGAGI in the germline V gene. V was clipped by 7 bases and J by 3 bases; unmatched bases: 5. The CDR3 is 15 residues long.

A remark on this clonotype: The CDR3 end shows no conserved phenylalanine or tryptophan, and so a read error is likely. The rearrangement uses TRBV11-2 and TRBJ1-1, with 11 bases matching TRBD1. This CDR3 contains 14 residues. Germline values: CDR1 SGHAT, CDR2 FQNNGV. The CDR3 loop is CTSSSGQGAYGAFS. DNA of the CDR3: TGTACCAGCAGCTCCGGACAGGGGGCTTACGGCGCTTTCTCT.

Note on this clonotype: Compared with germline, one end of the junction differs, possibly owing to a read error. This chain links TRBV6-5 with TRBJ1-2, with 7 nucleotides matching TRBD1. There are 15 residues in the CDR3. CDR1 is MNHEY and CDR2 is SVGAGI in the germline V gene. CDR3 in amino acids: CTSSSSRGEFYGYTF. In DNA form, the CDR3 reads TGTACCAGCAGTTCCTCCAGGGGGGAATTCTATGGCTACACCTTC.

The chain employs TRBV4-2 and TRBJ2-7; D perhaps matches TRBD2 (6 bases). Germline V gene sequence: CDR1 LGHNA, CDR2 YNFKEQ. V was clipped by 4 bases and J by 2 bases, with 15 bases between them. The CDR3 loop spans 15 amino acids. CDR3 in amino acids: CASSLGLPGAYEQYF. The CDR3 bases are TGTGCCAGCAGCCTTGGGCTACCGGGAGCCTACGAGCAGTACTTC.

The count of this clonotype is one. The junction and the germline gene differ at one end; a read error may be behind it. The V and J genes are TRBV5-4 and TRBJ2-5, with 8 bases that match TRBD1. Germline loops: CDR1 SGHNT, CDR2 YYREEE (reference sequence). This CDR3 contains 15 residues. This chain's CDR3 is CTSSLARDRQETQYF. DNA of the CDR3: TGTACCAGCAGTTTGGCCAGGGACAGGCAAGAGACCCAGTACTTC.

This clonotype came up once. At one of its ends the junction is not consistent with the germline gene, which may arise from a read error. V usage is TRBV10-2 and J usage is TRBJ1-1; tentatively, D is TRBD1 (5 bases). The CDR3 length is 15 residues. Germline-derived CDR1 and CDR2 are WSHSY and SAAADI. The chain's CDR3 is CACREPRGVGTEAFF. CDR3 in DNA: TGCGCCTGCAGAGAACCTAGGGGCGTCGGCACTGAAGCTTTCTTT.

A word on this clonotype: The junction shows a germline mismatch at one end, possibly a read error. The rearrangement joins TRBV11-3 to TRBJ2-1; TRBD2 matches 10 bases. Germline CDR1 and CDR2: SGHNT and YENEEA. The CDR3 is 15 amino acids. The CDR3 spells CTSSLGTSGNLDQFF. The CDR3 DNA reads as TGTACCAGCAGCTTAGGAACTAGCGGGAATCTTGATCAGTTCTTC.

Many counts were recorded for this clonotype. The gene calls are TRBV29-1 and TRBJ2-1; the D gene is possibly TRBD2 (6 bases). CDR1 SQVTM and CDR2 ANQGSEA come from the germline V gene. CDR3 length: 16 residues. V dropped 1 base and J dropped 3 bases, with 16 bases sitting between them. CDR3 nucleotides: TGCAGCGTTGAAGGGTCTCAGGGACTCCGCTACAATGAGCAGTTCTTC. Amino acids: CSVEGSQGLRYNEQFF.

About this clonotype itself: This may stem from a read error, because a much larger clone lies one nucleotide away. The chain carries TRBV7-9 and TRBJ1-1; the D gene is possibly TRBD1 (5 bases). V lost 8 bases and J 4 bases, leaving 14 bases between the germline ends. This CDR3 has 13 residues. CDR1 and CDR2 (germline): SEHNR, FQNEAQ (reference sequence). The CDR3: CASGLGASTEAFF. The CDR3 region has the DNA TGTGCCAGCGGTCTAGGGGCATCCACTGAAGCTTTCTTT.

Concerning this clonotype itself: One end of the junction does not line up with germline, which may come from a read error. V usage is TRBV12-3 or TRBV12-4 and J usage is TRBJ1-2; maybe TRBD1 (6 bases). The CDR3 covers 14 residues. CDR3: CASCPTGALYGYTF. The CDR3 bases are TGTGCCAGCTGTCCCACGGGGGCCCTCTATGGCTATACCTTC.

On this clonotype itself: One end of the junction is discordant with germline, which a read error may explain. The chain recombines TRBV11-2 with TRBJ2-3; 8 bases map to TRBD1. There are 13 residues in the CDR3. Per the germline V gene, CDR1 is SGHAT and CDR2 is FQNNGV. The CDR3 DNA follows: TGTACCAGCATCCGACAGGGGCTAGATACGCAGTATTTT. Protein product: CTSIRQGLDTQYF.

As regards this clonotype: A much larger clone differs by one base, so this may be a read error. The rearrangement uses TRBV30 and TRBJ2-1, with TRBD2 identical over 10 bases. V dropped 1 base and J dropped 9; count of bases not matched to a gene: 12. The CDR3 is 16 amino acids. Germline V lookup: CDR1 GTSNPN, CDR2 SVGIG (reference sequence). Written as DNA, the CDR3 is TGTGCCTGGAGTGAGGGGAGCGGGAGGGCCTGGTGTGAGCAGTTCTTC. As protein: CAWSEGSGRAWCEQFF. The complete variable domain, with remaining parts taken from reference TRBV30 and TRBJ2-1, reads SQTIHQWPATLVQPVGSPLSLECTVEGTSNPNLYWYRQAAGRGLQLLFYSVGIGQISSEVPQNLSASRPQDRQFILSSKKLLLSDSGFYLCAWSEGSGRAWCEQFFGPGTRLTVL.

A remark on this clonotype: Sequence at one end of the junction differs from germline and may be a read error. The chain is built from TRBV11-2 and TRBJ2-1, with 11 bases matching TRBD2. CDR1 is SGHAT, CDR2 FQNNGV, per germline. The CDR3 covers 14 residues. CDR3 sequence (DNA): TGTATCAGCAGCTTAGCGGGAGGGCCGCTTGAGCTGTTCTTC. Residues: CISSLAGGPLELFF.

Comments on this clonotype: At one boundary the junction diverges from the germline segment, which might be a read error. The chain recombines TRBV11-2 with TRBJ1-1; no definite D call. The CDR3 consists of 14 residues. Germline loops: CDR1 SGHAT, CDR2 FQNNGV. CDR3 nucleotides: TGTGGCAGCAGCTTTAGACATTTGAGCACTGAAGCTTTCTTT. This codes for CGSSFRHLSTEAFF.

As for this clonotype: An end of the junction differs from the germline gene, which may be a read error. This chain links TRBV11-3 with TRBJ2-3; 8 bases map to TRBD1. Looked up from germline, CDR1 is SGHNT and CDR2 is YENEEA. This CDR3 has 14 amino acids. CDR3 region: CASSHGTGTDAQYF. The CDR3 nucleotides read TGTGCCAGCAGTCATGGGACAGGCACAGATGCGCAGTATTTT.

The chain combines TRBV29-1 with TRBJ2-1; D is unclear. V lost 6 bases to trimming and J lost 6 bases, with 15 bases between them. CDR3 length: 13 residues. Per the germline V gene, CDR1 is SQVTM and CDR2 is ANQGSEA. The CDR3 loop reads CSVQDGRTNEQFF. CDR3 bases: TGCAGCGTGCAGGACGGACGCACCAATGAGCAGTTCTTC.

As to this clonotype: Sequence at one end of the junction differs from germline and may be a read error. The chain has TRBV6-6 and TRBJ2-1; 15 nucleotides agree with TRBD2. The CDR3 covers 21 residues. Germline CDR1 and CDR2: MNHNY and SVGAGI (reference sequence). As DNA, the CDR3 is TGTACCAGCGGCCGCAAAAGTCCCTGGACTAGCGGGAGGGAGTTCTACAATGAGCAGTTCTTC. Protein: CTSGRKSPWTSGREFYNEQFF.

Notes on this clonotype: This may stem from a read error, because a much larger clone lies one nucleotide away. A read error is likely, as this CDR3 ends without the conserved phenylalanine or tryptophan. The chain joins TRBV14 to TRBJ1-2; D gene unclear. Germline-derived CDR1 and CDR2 are SGHDN and FVKESK. This CDR3 region has 13 residues. Trimming shortened V by 1 base and J by 4 bases, and 7 bases separated the two germline ends. The CDR3 loop is CASSQGRSYGYTS. The CDR3 DNA follows: TGTGCCAGCAGCCAAGGCAGATCCTATGGCTACACCTCC.

Worth noting for this clonotype: A much larger clone sits a single nucleotide away, making a read error possible. The chain recombines TRBV7-9 with TRBJ1-6; D is possibly TRBD1 (6 bases). Germline lookup yields CDR1 SEHNR and CDR2 FQNEAQ (reference sequence). This CDR3 comprises 14 residues. Trimming cost V 10 bases and J 9 bases, with 19 bases left between them. This CDR3 is CANRREGETSPLHF. CDR3 DNA sequence: TGTGCCAACAGGAGAGAGGGGGAAACTTCACCCCTCCACTTT. The whole variable domain, remainder taken from reference TRBV7-9 and TRBJ1-6, is DTGVSQNPRHKITKRGQNVTFRCDPISEHNRLYWYRQTLGQGPEFLTYFQNEAQLEKSRLLSDRFSAERPKGSFSTLEIQRTEQGDSAMYLCANRREGETSPLHFGNGTRLTVT.

Details on this clonotype: The germline gene is not matched at one end of the junction; a read error may be the cause. The rearrangement uses TRBV28 and TRBJ1-6; D is unresolved. Germline V gives CDR1 MDHEN, CDR2 SYDVKM. The CDR3 extends over 14 amino acids. In DNA, the CDR3 is TGTGCCAGCAGTCATGGACGGGAGAATTCATCCCTCCACTTT. Protein sequence: CASSHGRENSSLHF.

Points on this clonotype: A read error may explain this, as a much larger clone is one base away. The gene calls are TRBV28 and TRBJ2-1, with TRBD2 identical over 14 bases. J lost 7 bases, V lost 6 bases, and 8 bases had no gene match. Looked up from germline, CDR1 is MDHEN and CDR2 is SYDVKM. CDR3 length equals 16 residues. DNA for the CDR3: TGTGCCAGCAGACACGCCGGGACTAGCGGGAGAAATGAGCAGTTCTTC. It translates to CASRHAGTSGRNEQFF.

This clonotype has a handful of counts. The rearrangement uses TRBV24-1 and TRBJ2-7; maybe TRBD1 (5 bases). V was pared by 7 bases and J by 6 bases, with 12 bases between. The CDR3 loop spans 12 amino acids. In germline, CDR1 is KGHDR, CDR2 SFDVKD. CDR3 sequence reads: CATSNLRGEQYF. CDR3 nucleotides: TGTGCCACCAGCAACCTTAGGGGCGAGCAGTACTTC.

As to this clonotype: In this CDR3 the conserved last residue, phenylalanine or tryptophan, is missing, so a read error is likely. The DNA is omitted, as the CDR3 cannot be located on it reliably, and the CDR3 follows TCRdb's listing. The chain employs TRBV5-6 and TRBJ2-3; the table's D gene call, TRBD2, was not cross checked with the DNA. Counting both end residues, the CDR3 totals 16 amino acids. The germline V gene encodes CDR1 SGHDT and CDR2 YYEEEE. CDR3 protein: CASSLGTLAGGDTQCS.

This clonotype was found a few times. The chain couples TRBV28 to TRBJ2-5, with 9 bases fitting TRBD1. V shed 6 bases, J shed 5 bases, and the junction held 7 bases outside the gene matches. Germline loops: CDR1 MDHEN, CDR2 SYDVKM. The CDR3 runs to 14 residues. This chain's CDR3 is CASSGQGPRETQYF. Written as DNA, the CDR3 is TGTGCCAGCAGCGGACAGGGGCCGCGGGAGACCCAGTACTTC.

A note on this clonotype: This may arise from a read error, as a much more abundant clone is one base away. CDR3 region: CASSFTIIRQKNTEALF. Written as DNA, the CDR3 is TGTGCCAGCAGCTTCACTATCATTCGACAGAAGAACACTGAAGCTTTATTT. The rearrangement links TRBV5-5 to TRBJ1-1, with D perhaps matching TRBD1 (5 bases). CDR3 length: 17 amino acids. Germline-derived CDR1 and CDR2 are SGHKS and YYEKEE (reference sequence).

A single count supports this clonotype. This sequence joins TRBV11-3 and TRBJ1-1; D might be TRBD1 (5 bases). The germline V and J ends were trimmed by 6 bases and 3 bases, with 11 bases remaining between them. Per the germline V gene, CDR1 is SGHNT and CDR2 is YENEEA. There are 13 residues in the CDR3. The CDR3 reads CASSLPGYTEAFF. DNA of the CDR3: TGTGCCAGCAGTCTTCCAGGGTACACTGAAGCTTTCTTT.

This clonotype was recorded a few times. J is TRBJ1-2 and V is TRBV6-6, with D uncertain. The CDR3 contains 12 residues. Germline assignment: CDR1 MNHNY and CDR2 SVGAGI (reference sequence). The germline V and J ends were trimmed by 6 bases and 4 bases, with 9 bases remaining between them. Here the CDR3 DNA reads TGTGCCAGCAGGTCCGGGTCCTATGGCTACACCTTC. Its protein product is CASRSGSYGYTF.